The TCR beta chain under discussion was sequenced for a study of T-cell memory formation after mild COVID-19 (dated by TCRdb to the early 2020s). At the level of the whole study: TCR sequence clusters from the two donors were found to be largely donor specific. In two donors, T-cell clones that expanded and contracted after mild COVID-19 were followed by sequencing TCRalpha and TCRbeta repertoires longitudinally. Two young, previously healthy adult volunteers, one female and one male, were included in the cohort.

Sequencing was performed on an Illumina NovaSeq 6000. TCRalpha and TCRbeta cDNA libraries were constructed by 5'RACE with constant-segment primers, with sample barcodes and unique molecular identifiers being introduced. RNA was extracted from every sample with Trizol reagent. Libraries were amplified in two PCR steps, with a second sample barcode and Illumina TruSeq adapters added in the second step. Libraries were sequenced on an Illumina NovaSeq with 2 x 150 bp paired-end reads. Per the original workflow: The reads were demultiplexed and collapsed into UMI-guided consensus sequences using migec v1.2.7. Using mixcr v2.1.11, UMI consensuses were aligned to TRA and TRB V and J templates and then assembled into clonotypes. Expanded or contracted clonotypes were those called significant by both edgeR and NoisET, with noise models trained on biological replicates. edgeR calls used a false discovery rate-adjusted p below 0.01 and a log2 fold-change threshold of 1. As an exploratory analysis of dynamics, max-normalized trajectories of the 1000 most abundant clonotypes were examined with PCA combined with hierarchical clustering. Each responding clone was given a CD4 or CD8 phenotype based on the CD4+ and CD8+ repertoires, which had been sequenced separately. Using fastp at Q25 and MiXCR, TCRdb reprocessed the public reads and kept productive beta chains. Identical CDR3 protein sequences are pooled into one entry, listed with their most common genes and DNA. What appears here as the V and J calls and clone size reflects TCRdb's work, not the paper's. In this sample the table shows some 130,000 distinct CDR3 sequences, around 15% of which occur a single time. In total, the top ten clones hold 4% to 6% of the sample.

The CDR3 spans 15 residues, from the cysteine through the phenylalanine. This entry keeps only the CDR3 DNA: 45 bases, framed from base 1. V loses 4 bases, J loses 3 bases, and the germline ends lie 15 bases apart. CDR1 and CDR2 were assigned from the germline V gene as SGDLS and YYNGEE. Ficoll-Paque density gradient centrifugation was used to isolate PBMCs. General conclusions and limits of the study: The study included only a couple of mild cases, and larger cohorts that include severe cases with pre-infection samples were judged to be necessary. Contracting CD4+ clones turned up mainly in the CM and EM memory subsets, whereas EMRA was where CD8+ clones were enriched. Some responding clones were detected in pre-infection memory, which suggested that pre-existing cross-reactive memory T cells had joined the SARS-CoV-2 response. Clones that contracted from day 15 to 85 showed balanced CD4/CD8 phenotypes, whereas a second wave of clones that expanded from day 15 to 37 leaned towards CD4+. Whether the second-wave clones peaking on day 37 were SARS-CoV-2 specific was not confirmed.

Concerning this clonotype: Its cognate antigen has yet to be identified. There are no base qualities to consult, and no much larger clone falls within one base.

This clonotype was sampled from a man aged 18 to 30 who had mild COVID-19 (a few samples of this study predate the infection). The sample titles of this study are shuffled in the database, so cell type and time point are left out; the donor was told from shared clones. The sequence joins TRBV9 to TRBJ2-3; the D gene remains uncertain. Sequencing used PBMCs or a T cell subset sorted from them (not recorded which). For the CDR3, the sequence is CASSPGLIGTDTQYF. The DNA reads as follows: TGTGCCAGCAGCCCCGGCCTCATAGGAACAGATACGCAGTATTTT. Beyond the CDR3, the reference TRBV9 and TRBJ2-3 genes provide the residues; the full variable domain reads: DSGVTQTPKHLITATGQRVTLRCSPRSGDLSVYWYQQSLDQGLQFLIQYYNGEERAKGNILERFSAQQFPDLHSELNLSSLELGDSALYFCASSPGLIGTDTQYFGPGTRLTVL.